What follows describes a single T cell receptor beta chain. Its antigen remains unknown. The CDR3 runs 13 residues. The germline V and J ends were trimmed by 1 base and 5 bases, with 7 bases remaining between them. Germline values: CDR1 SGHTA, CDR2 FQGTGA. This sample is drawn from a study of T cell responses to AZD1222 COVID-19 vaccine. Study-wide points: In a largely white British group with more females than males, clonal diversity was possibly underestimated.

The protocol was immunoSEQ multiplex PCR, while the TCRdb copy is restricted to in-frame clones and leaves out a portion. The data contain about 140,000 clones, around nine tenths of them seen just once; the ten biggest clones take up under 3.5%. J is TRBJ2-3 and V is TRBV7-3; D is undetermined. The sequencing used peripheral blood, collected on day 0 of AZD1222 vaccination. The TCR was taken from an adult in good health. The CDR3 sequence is CASSLNVGDTQYF. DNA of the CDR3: TGTGCCAGCAGCTTAAATGTCGGAGATACGCAGTATTTT.